This TCR beta chain was captured by sequencing in a study of blood T cell repertoires in COVID-19. The CDR3 loop spans 14 amino acids. V lost 4 bases and J 4 bases, leaving 13 bases between the germline ends. Looked up from germline, CDR1 is MGHRA and CDR2 is YSYEKL. Sequencing used immunoSEQ multiplex PCR; TCRdb keeps in-frame clones, though not all of them. In the table there are around 290,000 clones, about 87% of which are singletons. The chain combines TRBV4-1 with TRBJ1-2; D is perhaps TRBD1 (5 bases). What was sequenced was peripheral blood. This clonotype originated in a woman aged 50 to 60 who had recovered from COVID-19. The CDR3 reads CASSPREGSYGYTF. CDR3 DNA sequence: TGCGCCAGCAGCCCCAGGGAAGGTAGCTATGGCTACACCTTC.